This T cell receptor (beta chain) was observed in a study of blood T cell repertoires in COVID-19. The CDR3 has 15 residues. Trimming shortened V by 10 bases and J by 6 bases, and 24 bases separated the two germline ends. Germline CDR1 is SGHVS and CDR2 is FNYEAQ. This clone was observed a handful of times. TCRdb's table, derived via immunoSEQ multiplex PCR, lists solely in-frame clones and lacks some. The sample shows approximately 120,000 clones, about 87% of them seen only once. Sequenced input: peripheral blood. This clonotype was sampled from a human donor in a cohort sampled during active COVID-19. The chain uses TRBV7-6 and TRBJ1-1; D possibly corresponds to TRBD1 (5 bases). For the CDR3, the DNA is TGTGCCATCATAGACAGTCCGGCTATTCTCTCTGAAGCTTTCTTT. Its translation: CAIIDSPAILSEAFF.